The 31 T cell receptor beta chains presented below share a single source sample, sequenced in a study of blood T cell repertoires in COVID-19. Data came from immunoSEQ multiplex PCR; TCRdb stores just in-frame clones and leaves some out. Of 90,000 to 100,000 clones in the sample, just under 85% were seen once. Sequencing was performed on peripheral blood. These receptors all come from a man aged 65 to 79 with acute or convalescent COVID-19.

J is TRBJ1-3 and V is TRBV9; D is uncertain. Trimming removed 4 bases at V and 4 bases at J, with 15 bases between. The CDR3 contains 15 residues. CDR1 is SGDLS, CDR2 YYNGEE, per germline. For the CDR3, the DNA is TGTGCCAGCAGCTCCCGGGAGAGAGTCGGAAACACCATATATTTT. Protein: CASSSRERVGNTIYF.

The chain carries TRBV9 and TRBJ2-1, with 14 bases that match TRBD2. This CDR3 contains 16 residues. The V gene's germline CDR1 is SGDLS and CDR2 YYNGEE. Losses at the gene ends were 0 bases for V and 9 bases for J; bases not matched to a gene: 5. The CDR3 nucleotides are TGTGCCAGCAGCGTAGGACTAGCGGGAGGGAAGGGTGAGCAGTTCTTC. This translates into CASSVGLAGGKGEQFF. Drawing the rest from reference TRBV9 and TRBJ2-1, the complete variable domain is DSGVTQTPKHLITATGQRVTLRCSPRSGDLSVYWYQQSLDQGLQFLIQYYNGEERAKGNILERFSAQQFPDLHSELNLSSLELGDSALYFCASSVGLAGGKGEQFFGPGTRLTVL.

V and J are TRBV7-2 and TRBJ2-7, with a tentative D call TRBD1 (6 bases). V lost 5 bases and J 4 bases, leaving 12 bases between the germline ends. There are 13 residues in the CDR3. CDR1 SGHTA and CDR2 FQGNSA come from the germline V gene. This CDR3 is CASSPRQAYEQYF. CDR3 coding DNA: TGTGCCAGCAGCCCTCGACAGGCTTACGAGCAGTACTTC. Combining the CDR3 with reference TRBV7-2 and TRBJ2-7 gives the whole variable domain GAGVSQSPSNKVTEKGKDVELRCDPISGHTALYWYRQSLGQGLEFLIYFQGNSAPDKSGLPSDRFSAERTGGSVSTLTIQRTQQEDSAVYLCASSPRQAYEQYFGPGTRLTVT.

A word on this clone: A read error may produce the germline difference seen at one junction end. The rearrangement uses TRBV7-9 and TRBJ1-4, with 8 bases lining up with TRBD1. This CDR3 is 10 amino acids long. CDR1 is SEHNR and CDR2 is FQNEAQ in the germline V gene (reference sequence). CDR3 nucleotide sequence: TGTGCCAGCAGCTTAGGGACAGGGAAGTGG. Translation: CASSLGTGKW.

A remark on this clone: A junction end diverges from the germline sequence, so it may reflect a read error. The chain is built from TRBV30 and TRBJ1-6; 9 nucleotides align to TRBD1. CDR3 length equals 15 residues. Germline V gives CDR1 GTSNPN, CDR2 SVGIG (reference sequence). The CDR3 here is CAWSEGTGHNPPLHF. Written as DNA, the CDR3 is TGTGCCTGGAGCGAGGGGACAGGGCATAATCCACCCCTCCACTTT. Using reference TRBV30 and TRBJ1-6 for the parts outside the CDR3, the full variable domain is SQTIHQWPATLVQPVGSPLSLECTVEGTSNPNLYWYRQAAGRGLQLLFYSVGIGQISSEVPQNLSASRPQDRQFILSSKKLLLSDSGFYLCAWSEGTGHNPPLHFGNGTRLTVT.

The chain links TRBV6-1 to TRBJ1-1; possible D gene TRBD1, 6 bases. CDR3 length: 16 amino acids. Looked up from germline, CDR1 is MNHNS and CDR2 is SASEGT. The V gene lost 0 bases and the J gene lost 1 base, with 12 bases spanning the gap. The DNA for the CDR3 is TGTGCCAGCAGTGAAGCCCCCGACAGGCGGAACACTGAAGCTTTCTTT. This encodes CASSEAPDRRNTEAFF.

CDR3 coding DNA: TGTGCCAGCACCTATCATAACTATGGCTACACCTTC. It yields the protein CASTYHNYGYTF. The chain recombines TRBV28 with TRBJ1-2, with D hard to call. The CDR3 has 12 residues. V was cut by 7 bases and J by 1 base, with 7 bases left in between. Germline V CDR1 and CDR2: MDHEN, SYDVKM.

This sequence joins TRBV7-8 and TRBJ2-7; 9 bases agree with TRBD2. The CDR3 length is 15 residues. The germline gives CDR1 SGHVS, CDR2 FQNEAQ. The junction had 2 bases not matched to a gene; V was cut back by 0 bases and J by 2 bases. The DNA for the CDR3 is TGTGCCAGCAGCTTAGCTAGCGGGGGACCCTACGAGCAGTACTTC. Its translation is CASSLASGGPYEQYF.

The chain links TRBV6-4 to TRBJ1-4; perhaps TRBD1 as D (5 bases). Germline CDR1 and CDR2: MRHNA and SNTAGT. CDR3 length: 17 amino acids. Trimming pared 7 bases from V and 0 bases from J, leaving 18 bases between. CDR3 bases: TGTGCCAGCATCTTTCCCGGGACTCATGCAACTAATGAAAAACTGTTTTTT. Its translation: CASIFPGTHATNEKLFF.

The chain recombines TRBV12-3 or TRBV12-4 with TRBJ2-2, with D possibly being TRBD2 (5 bases). The length of the CDR3 is 13 residues. V lost 5 bases to trimming and J lost 8 bases, with 12 bases between them. CDR3: CASSPGLQGELFF. The CDR3 region has the DNA TGTGCCAGCAGTCCCGGACTGCAAGGGGAGCTGTTTTTT.

V gene TRBV11-1 combines with J gene TRBJ2-5, with D possibly matching TRBD2 (6 bases). The CDR3 runs to 14 residues. Germline V gene lookup returns CDR1 SGHAT and CDR2 FQDESV (reference sequence). V was clipped by 2 bases and J by 5 bases, with 12 bases between them. The DNA for the CDR3 is TGTGCCAGCAGCTTATTCCGGGAGCGGGAGACCCAGTACTTC. Encoded protein: CASSLFRERETQYF.

This clone was seen only a few times. The chain carries TRBV19 and TRBJ2-1, with 7 positions matching TRBD2. Germline CDR1 and CDR2: LNHDA and SQIVND (reference sequence). The V segment lost 10 bases and the J segment 3 bases; nucleotides outside the gene matches: 9. The CDR3 sequence is 14 residues long. CDR3 coding DNA: TGTGCCACTGCAACTAGCGACATCTACAATGAGCAGTTCTTC. Translating gives CATATSDIYNEQFF.

The chain has TRBV14 and TRBJ1-6; 8 nucleotides align to TRBD1. Germline V gene data show CDR1 as SGHDN and CDR2 as FVKESK. The ends lost 0 bases at V and 12 bases at J; junction bases unmatched: 7. The CDR3 is made up of 15 amino acids. CDR3 sequence: CASSQDHRGTIPLHF. The CDR3 DNA sequence: TGTGCCAGCAGCCAAGATCACAGGGGGACTATACCCCTCCACTTT.

This clone is a singleton in its sample. The rearrangement uses TRBV7-3 and TRBJ2-7, with a possible D match to TRBD2 (5 bases). There are 14 residues in the CDR3. V was shortened by 7 bases and J by 0 bases, with 13 bases between the two germline ends. The germline CDR1 and CDR2 sequences are SGHTA and FQGTGA. The CDR3 reads CASTPTTVSYEQYF. In DNA, the CDR3 is TGTGCCAGCACGCCGACTACGGTCTCCTACGAGCAGTACTTC.

The rearrangement uses TRBV6-5 and TRBJ2-2; D gene unclear. The V and J ends lost 11 bases and 3 bases respectively, with 13 bases between them. The CDR3 extends over 13 amino acids. Germline CDR1 and CDR2: MNHEY and SVGAGI. The CDR3 DNA reads TGTGCCGCCTGGGCAACTCACACCGGGGAGCTGTTTTTT. As protein: CAAWATHTGELFF.

This clone was counted a single time. The J gene is TRBJ2-2, the V gene TRBV2; the match to TRBD2 covers 7 bases. Trimming removed 11 bases from V and 4 bases from J; junction bases left unmatched: 7. There are 13 residues in the CDR3. CDR1 is SNHLY, CDR2 FYNNEI, per germline. CDR3 in amino acids: CASRGGTTGELFF. CDR3 DNA: TGTGCCTCCCGGGGAGGGACCACCGGGGAGCTGTTTTTT.

The chain recombines TRBV9 with TRBJ2-1; tentatively, D is TRBD1 (6 bases). The CDR3 totals 15 residues. The germline CDR1 and CDR2 sequences are SGDLS and YYNGEE. V lost 0 bases, J lost 6 bases, and 13 bases lay in between. The CDR3 DNA follows: TGTGCCAGCAGCGTAGGGCAGGGGCGCATCAATGAGCAGTTCTTC. It encodes CASSVGQGRINEQFF. Filled out from reference TRBV9 and TRBJ2-1, the complete variable domain reads DSGVTQTPKHLITATGQRVTLRCSPRSGDLSVYWYQQSLDQGLQFLIQYYNGEERAKGNILERFSAQQFPDLHSELNLSSLELGDSALYFCASSVGQGRINEQFFGPGTRLTVL.

The genes are TRBV19 and TRBJ1-6; TRBD1 aligns across 10 bases. This CDR3 is 16 amino acids long. CDR1 is LNHDA, CDR2 SQIVND, per germline (reference sequence). V lost 7 bases and J lost 5; bases outside the gene matches: 8. The CDR3 region is CASTPGTGVNNSPLHF. The CDR3 DNA sequence: TGTGCCAGTACCCCTGGGACAGGGGTCAATAATTCACCCCTCCACTTT.

The chain is built from TRBV19 and TRBJ2-3; possible D gene TRBD1, 5 bases. This CDR3 is built from 17 residues. V shed 6 bases and J shed 1 base, with 20 bases lying between them. Germline CDR1 and CDR2: LNHDA and SQIVND (reference sequence). In DNA form, the CDR3 reads TGTGCCAGTAGACTCTCGGCAGGGCTCATACGCACAGATACGCAGTATTTT. It is translated as CASRLSAGLIRTDTQYF.

In this sample, this clone turned up a few times. The J gene is TRBJ2-7, the V gene TRBV18; D might be TRBD2 (5 bases). Germline lookup yields CDR1 KGHSH and CDR2 LQKENI. Trimming left V 3 bases short and J 1 base short, with 10 bases between. The CDR3 has 14 residues. The CDR3 coding sequence is TGTGCCAGCTCACCGGCGGGTGGATCCTACGAGCAGTACTTC. This sequence encodes CASSPAGGSYEQYF.

The chain links TRBV2 to TRBJ1-5; the D is unclear. Germline loops: CDR1 SNHLY, CDR2 FYNNEI. The CDR3 consists of 12 residues. V was clipped by 6 bases and J by 5 bases, with 8 bases between them. CDR3 coding DNA: TGTGCCAGCAGCCTAATCTATCAGCCCCAGCATTTT. Its protein is CASSLIYQPQHF.

The V and J genes are TRBV18 and TRBJ2-7, with D maybe TRBD2 (6 bases). CDR1 is KGHSH, CDR2 LQKENI, per germline. V shed 6 bases and J shed 5 bases, with 14 bases lying between them. The CDR3 has 13 amino acids. The CDR3 loop is CASSPGLHDEQYF. The CDR3 DNA is TGTGCCAGCTCGCCGGGACTCCACGACGAGCAGTACTTC.

With respect to this clone: Other DNA sequences in this specimen translate into the identical CDR3. The chain has TRBV11-1 and TRBJ2-5; 7 bases are shared with TRBD1. Germline CDR1 is SGHAT and CDR2 is FQDESV (reference sequence). This CDR3 has 14 amino acids. Germline trimming cut 5 bases from V and 3 bases from J; bases unmatched to any gene: 6. The CDR3 DNA follows: TGTGCCAGCAGCCGGGACAGAGGGGAAGAGACCCAGTACTTC. Its protein is CASSRDRGEETQYF.

V is TRBV6-5 and J is TRBJ2-1; 9 bases agree with TRBD1. The CDR3 sequence is 14 residues long. V trimming: 6 bases; J trimming: 4 bases; junction bases outside the gene matches: 4. CDR1 and CDR2 (germline): MNHEY, SVGAGI. CDR3 DNA sequence: TGTGCCAGCAGAAAGGACAGGGGTTACAATGAGCAGTTCTTC. Translation: CASRKDRGYNEQFF.

This clone was seen more than once but under ten times. The chain links TRBV5-1 to TRBJ1-1; 8 bases match TRBD1. CDR1 is SGHRS and CDR2 is YFSETQ in the germline V gene. V was clipped by 2 bases and J by 8 bases; unmatched bases: 8. The CDR3 covers 14 residues. This CDR3 reads CASSLNYGQGEAFF. The CDR3 coding sequence is TGCGCCAGCAGCTTAAATTACGGACAGGGCGAAGCTTTCTTT.

The J gene is TRBJ2-1, the V gene TRBV5-8; weak D call: TRBD2 (5 bases). The CDR3 loop spans 14 amino acids. Per germline, CDR1 SGHTS and CDR2 YDEGEE. Trimming left V 4 bases short and J 8 bases short, with 16 bases between. The CDR3 protein is CASSEGLRGDEQFF. The CDR3 nucleotides are TGTGCCAGCAGCGAAGGACTCCGGGGAGATGAGCAGTTCTTC.

The chain combines TRBV30 with TRBJ1-3; 8 bases are shared with TRBD1. The germline V gene has CDR1 GTSNPN and CDR2 SVGIG (reference sequence). This CDR3 is 14 amino acids long. Germline trimming cut 4 bases from V and 0 bases from J; bases unmatched to any gene: 2. The CDR3: CAWNTGGSGNTIYF. The CDR3, as DNA: TGTGCCTGGAACACAGGGGGCTCTGGAAACACCATATATTTT.

The CDR3 DNA is TGTGCCAGTAGTATAGCTGTCCAGGGCGGTTCCGGGGAGCTGTTTTTT. Protein sequence: CASSIAVQGGSGELFF. This sequence joins TRBV19 and TRBJ2-2; a weak D match, TRBD1 (5 bases). The V and J ends lost 1 base and 6 bases respectively, with 15 bases between them. Germline values: CDR1 LNHDA, CDR2 SQIVND (reference sequence). This CDR3 comprises 16 residues.

The CDR3: CASSLRAGGRQPQHF. CDR3 sequence (DNA): TGTGCCAGCAGTTTACGAGCAGGGGGCCGTCAGCCCCAGCATTTT. The V call is TRBV28, the J call TRBJ1-5; TRBD1 matches 8 bases. From germline, CDR1 is MDHEN and CDR2 SYDVKM. V shed 2 bases and J 6 bases; nucleotides not matched to a gene: 6. This CDR3 contains 15 residues.

This chain connects TRBV7-9 to TRBJ1-4; D possibly corresponds to TRBD1 (5 bases). CDR1 is SEHNR, CDR2 FQNEAQ, per germline (reference sequence). Trimming pared 5 bases from V and 1 base from J, leaving 11 bases between. This CDR3 has 15 residues. The CDR3 DNA reads as TGTGCCAGCAGCCTCGACAGTCGAACTAATGAAAAACTGTTTTTT. Translated: CASSLDSRTNEKLFF.

This sequence joins TRBV7-2 and TRBJ1-3; TRBD1 agrees at 10 bases. Germline-derived CDR1 and CDR2 are SGHTA and FQGNSA. Losses at the gene ends were 6 bases for V and 2 bases for J; bases not matched to a gene: 4. CDR3 size: 15 residues. The CDR3 loop is CASSDRGLAGNTIYF. The CDR3 DNA sequence: TGTGCCAGCAGTGACAGGGGGCTCGCTGGAAACACCATATATTTT.